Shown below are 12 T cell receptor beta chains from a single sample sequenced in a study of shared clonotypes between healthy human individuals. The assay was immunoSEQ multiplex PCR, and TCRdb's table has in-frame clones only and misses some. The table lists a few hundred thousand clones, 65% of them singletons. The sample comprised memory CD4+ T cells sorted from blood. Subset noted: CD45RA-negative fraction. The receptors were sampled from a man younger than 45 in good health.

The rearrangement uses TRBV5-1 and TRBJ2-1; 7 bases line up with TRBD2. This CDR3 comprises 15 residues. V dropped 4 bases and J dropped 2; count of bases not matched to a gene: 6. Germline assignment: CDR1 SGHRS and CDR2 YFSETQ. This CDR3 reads CASSSREGAYNEQFF. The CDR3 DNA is TGCGCCAGCAGCAGTAGGGAGGGCGCCTACAATGAGCAGTTCTTC.

The CDR3 protein is CTSSQVIGGLASANTGELFF. The CDR3 region has the DNA TGCACCAGCAGCCAAGTTATCGGGGGGCTAGCGAGTGCGAACACCGGGGAGCTGTTTTTT. The chain employs TRBV1 and TRBJ2-2; the table's D call, TRBD2, was not checked against the DNA. TRBV1 counts as a pseudogene. The CDR3 length is 20 residues.

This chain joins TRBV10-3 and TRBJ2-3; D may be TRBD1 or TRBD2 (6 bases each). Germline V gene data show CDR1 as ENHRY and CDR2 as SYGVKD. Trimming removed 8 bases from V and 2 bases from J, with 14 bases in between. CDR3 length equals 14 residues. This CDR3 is CAIRGRDHTDTQYF. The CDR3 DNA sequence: TGTGCCATCCGGGGGCGGGACCACACAGATACGCAGTATTTT.

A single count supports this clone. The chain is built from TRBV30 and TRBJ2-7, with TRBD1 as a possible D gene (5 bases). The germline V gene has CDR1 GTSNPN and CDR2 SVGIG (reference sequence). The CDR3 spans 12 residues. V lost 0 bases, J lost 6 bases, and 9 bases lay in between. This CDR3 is CAWSVGVGEQYF. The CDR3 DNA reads TGTGCCTGGAGTGTAGGGGTTGGCGAGCAGTACTTC.

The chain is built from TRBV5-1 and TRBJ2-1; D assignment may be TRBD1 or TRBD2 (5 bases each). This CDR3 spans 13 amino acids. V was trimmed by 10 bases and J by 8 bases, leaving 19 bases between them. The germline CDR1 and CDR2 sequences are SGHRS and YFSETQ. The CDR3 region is CAGRDPGRDEQFF. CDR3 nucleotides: TGCGCCGGCCGGGACCCTGGAAGGGATGAGCAGTTCTTC.

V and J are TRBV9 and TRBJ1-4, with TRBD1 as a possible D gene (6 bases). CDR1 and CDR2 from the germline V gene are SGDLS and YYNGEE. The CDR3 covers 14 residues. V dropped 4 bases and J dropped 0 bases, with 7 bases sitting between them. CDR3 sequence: CASSRTATNEKLFF. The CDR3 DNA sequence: TGTGCCAGCAGCAGGACAGCAACTAATGAAAAACTGTTTTTT.

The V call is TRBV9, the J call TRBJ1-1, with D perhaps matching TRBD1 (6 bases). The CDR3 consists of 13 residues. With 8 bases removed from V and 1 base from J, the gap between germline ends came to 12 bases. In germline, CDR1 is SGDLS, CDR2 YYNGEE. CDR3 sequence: CARRQVANTEAFF. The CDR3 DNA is TGTGCCAGACGACAGGTCGCGAACACTGAAGCTTTCTTT.

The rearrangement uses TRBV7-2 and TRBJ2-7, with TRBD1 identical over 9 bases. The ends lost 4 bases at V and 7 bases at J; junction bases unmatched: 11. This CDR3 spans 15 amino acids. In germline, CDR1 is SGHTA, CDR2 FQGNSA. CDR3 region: CASSSLRDRAGEQYF. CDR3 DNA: TGTGCCAGCAGCTCACTCCGGGACAGGGCGGGTGAGCAGTACTTC.

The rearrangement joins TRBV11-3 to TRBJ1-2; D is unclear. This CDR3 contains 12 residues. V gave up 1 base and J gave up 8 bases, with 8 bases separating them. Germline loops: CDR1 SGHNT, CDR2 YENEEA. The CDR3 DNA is TGTGCCAGCAGCTTAGGCGGAATGGGCTACACCTTC. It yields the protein CASSLGGMGYTF.

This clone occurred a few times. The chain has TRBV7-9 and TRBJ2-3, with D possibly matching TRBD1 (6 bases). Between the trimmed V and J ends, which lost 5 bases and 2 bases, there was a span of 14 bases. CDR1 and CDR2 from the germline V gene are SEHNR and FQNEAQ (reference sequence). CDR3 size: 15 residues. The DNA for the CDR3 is TGTGCCAGCAGCCAACCGACAGGCCTCACAGATACGCAGTATTTT. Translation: CASSQPTGLTDTQYF.

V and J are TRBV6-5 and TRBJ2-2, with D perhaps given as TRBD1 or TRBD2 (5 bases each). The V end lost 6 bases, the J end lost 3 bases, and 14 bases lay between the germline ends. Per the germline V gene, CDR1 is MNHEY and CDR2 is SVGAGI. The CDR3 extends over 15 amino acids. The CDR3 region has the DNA TGTGCCAGCAGCGCCAGGGAGATGTACACCGGGGAGCTGTTTTTT. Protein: CASSAREMYTGELFF.

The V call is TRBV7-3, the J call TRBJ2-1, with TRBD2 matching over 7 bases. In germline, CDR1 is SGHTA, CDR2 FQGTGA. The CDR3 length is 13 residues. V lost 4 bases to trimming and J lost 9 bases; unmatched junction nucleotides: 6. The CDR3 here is CASSSQRDPEQFF. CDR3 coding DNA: TGTGCCAGCAGCTCACAGCGGGACCCTGAGCAGTTCTTC.